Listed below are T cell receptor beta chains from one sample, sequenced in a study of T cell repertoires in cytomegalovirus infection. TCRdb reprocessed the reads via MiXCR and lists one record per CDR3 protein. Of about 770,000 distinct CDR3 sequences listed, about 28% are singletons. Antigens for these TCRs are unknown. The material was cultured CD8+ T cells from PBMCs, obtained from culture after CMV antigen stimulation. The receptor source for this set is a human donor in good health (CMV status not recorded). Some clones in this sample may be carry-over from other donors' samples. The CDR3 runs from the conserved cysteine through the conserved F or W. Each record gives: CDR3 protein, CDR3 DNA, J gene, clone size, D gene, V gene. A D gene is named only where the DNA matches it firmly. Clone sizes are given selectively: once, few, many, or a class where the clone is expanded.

CSVVGVGESSYNEQFF TGCAGCGTTGTGGGGGTTGGGGAGAGCTCCTACAATGAGCAGTTCTTC TRBJ2-1 few - TRBV29-1
CATSDLKQGKTQYF TGTGCCACCAGTGATTTGAAACAGGGCAAGACCCAGTACTTC TRBJ2-5 - - TRBV24-1
CASTFRDRALYGANVLTF TGTGCCAGCACCTTCCGGGACAGGGCCCTGTATGGGGCCAACGTCCTGACTTTC TRBJ2-6 many TRBD1 TRBV11-2
CASGFGTNAVGTEAFF TGTGCTAGTGGTTTCGGGACCAATGCGGTAGGCACTGAAGCTTTCTTT TRBJ1-1 few - TRBV12-5
CASSSGTGRVDEQFF TGTGCCAGCAGCTCCGGGACAGGGAGGGTGGATGAGCAGTTCTTC TRBJ2-1 - TRBD1 TRBV5-4
CATTTGSGSPLHF TGTGCCACCACGACAGGTTCTGGCTCACCCCTCCACTTT TRBJ1-6 - - TRBV27
CSARIEDSYNSPLHF TGCAGTGCTAGAATAGAGGACTCCTATAATTCACCCCTCCACTTT TRBJ1-6 - - TRBV20-1
CASSQDRSGGSGYTF TGCGCCAGCAGCCAAGATCGGTCTGGGGGGAGCGGCTACACCTTC TRBJ1-2 - - TRBV4-1
CSAFTEHTDTQYF TGCAGTGCCTTCACCGAGCACACAGATACGCAGTATTTT TRBJ2-3 - - TRBV20-1
CASSSWDKGNQPQHF TGTGCCAGCAGCAGCTGGGACAAGGGGAATCAGCCCCAGCATTTT TRBJ1-5 many - TRBV7-2
CASSFNQGGYEQYF TGTGCCAGCAGTTTCAATCAGGGGGGATACGAGCAGTACTTC TRBJ2-7 few - TRBV27
CASSFGGTDTQYF TGTGCCAGCAGCTTTGGGGGAACAGATACGCAGTATTTT TRBJ2-3 many - TRBV27
CASSSDRGLGELTNEKLFF TGTGCCAGCAGCTCCGACAGGGGGCTTGGGGAATTGACTAATGAAAAACTGTTTTTT TRBJ1-4 - TRBD1 TRBV7-2
CASSVEGRWAKNIQYF TGTGCCAGCAGCGTAGAGGGGAGGTGGGCCAAAAACATTCAGTACTTC TRBJ2-4 - - TRBV9
CASSSGPGGTQYF TGTGCCAGCAGTTCAGGGCCGGGGGGGACCCAGTACTTC TRBJ2-5 once TRBD2 TRBV12-3/TRBV12-4
CASTPAPWAGYTF TGTGCCAGCACCCCAGCCCCCTGGGCAGGCTACACCTTC TRBJ1-2 - - TRBV6-1
CASSSNPRDRAPRGNQPQHF TGTGCCAGCAGCTCTAACCCCCGGGACAGGGCCCCTCGGGGCAATCAGCCCCAGCATTTT TRBJ1-5 - TRBD1 TRBV7-9
CATSDSRQSPNYGYTF TGTGCCACCAGTGATTCGCGGCAGTCACCTAACTATGGCTACACCTTC TRBJ1-2 many - TRBV24-1
CASSSERGTNTGELFF TGTGCCAGCAGCTCCGAGAGGGGGACAAACACCGGGGAGCTGTTTTTT TRBJ2-2 many - TRBV7-2
CASSLENALETQYF TGTGCCAGCAGCTTGGAGAATGCCCTAGAGACCCAGTACTTC TRBJ2-5 - - TRBV27
CASSLQIPGLAGGPKGNEQFF TGTGCCAGCAGCCTCCAAATACCGGGACTAGCGGGGGGGCCGAAGGGAAATGAGCAGTTCTTC TRBJ2-1 - TRBD2 TRBV4-2
CASSQTQGANTGELFF TGTGCCAGCAGTCAGACACAAGGGGCGAACACCGGGGAGCTGTTTTTT TRBJ2-2 few - TRBV11-1
CATEQGLGYGYTF TGTGCCACCGAACAGGGGTTGGGGTATGGCTACACCTTC TRBJ1-2 - TRBD1 TRBV12-3/TRBV12-4
CASSLGIGGGPQETQYF TGCGCCAGCAGTTTGGGCATTGGCGGGGGCCCACAAGAGACCCAGTACTTC TRBJ2-5 - - TRBV5-1
CASPDEGPNSNQPQHF TGTGCCAGCCCCGATGAGGGGCCAAATAGCAATCAGCCCCAGCATTTT TRBJ1-5 - - TRBV6-1
CAAGHTGELFF TGCGCCGCCGGCCACACCGGGGAGCTGTTTTTT TRBJ2-2 - - TRBV4-1
CASTLTGGGQSQHF TGTGCCAGCACCCTTACAGGGGGCGGTCAGTCCCAGCATTTT TRBJ1-5 - TRBD1 TRBV7-4
CASSYLAGSAKNIQFF TGTGCCAGCAGTTATCTAGCGGGGTCAGCCAAAAACATTCAGTTCTTC TRBJ2-1 - TRBD2 TRBV6-6
CASITTGTPTGELFF TGCGCCAGCATCACTACCGGGACACCTACCGGGGAGCTGTTTTTT TRBJ2-2 few - TRBV10-2
CASSAIGGRNTEAFF TGTGCCAGCAGCGCTATCGGGGGGCGAAACACTGAAGCTTTCTTT TRBJ1-1 - - TRBV7-9
CASSEQNNEQFF TGTGCCAGCAGCGAGCAAAACAATGAGCAGTTCTTC TRBJ2-1 few - TRBV9
CASSSPDTYTEAFF TGTGCCAGCAGTTCCCCCGACACCTACACTGAAGCTTTCTTT TRBJ1-1 - - TRBV6-8